This note documents a single T cell receptor (beta chain) sequence. Its antigen is not identified. Other DNA sequences of this sample code for an identical CDR3. These data are taken from a study of T cell responses to AZD1222 COVID-19 vaccine. Study-wide points: The sample set comprised mostly white British donors with more females, and clonal diversity was possibly underestimated. Samples come after the peak T cell response, not at day 14. Seropositive AZD1222 recipients at baseline numbered only five or six.

V lost 4 bases to trimming and J lost 5 bases; unmatched junction nucleotides: 4. Germline CDR1 and CDR2: ENHRY and SYGVKD. The CDR3 covers 13 residues. TCRdb's table, derived via immunoSEQ multiplex PCR, lists solely in-frame clones and lacks some. The sample includes 97,000 or so clones, about 86% seen only once; the top ten take approximately 5%. The source of this sequence is an adult in good health. The material was peripheral blood, obtained on day 0 of AZD1222 vaccination. The V gene is TRBV10-3, the J gene TRBJ2-7; 8 nucleotides align to TRBD1. CDR3 in amino acids: CAISGTGKHEQYF. The CDR3 DNA reads TGTGCCATCAGTGGGACAGGGAAACACGAGCAGTACTTC.